The 17 T cell receptor beta chains below were found in one sample sequenced in a study of blood T cell repertoires in COVID-19. Data came from immunoSEQ multiplex PCR; TCRdb stores just in-frame clones and leaves some out. Among over 55,000 clones listed, under 95% were seen once. Sequenced input: peripheral blood. These TCRs come from a human donor in a cohort sampled during active COVID-19.

V gene TRBV6-1 combines with J gene TRBJ2-7, with 7 bases lining up with TRBD1. CDR3 size: 15 residues. Germline loops: CDR1 MNHNS, CDR2 SASEGT. Trimming at V came to 2 bases and at J to 1 base, leaving 5 bases not matched to a gene. This CDR3 is CASSERGGLSYEQYF. For the CDR3, the DNA is TGTGCCAGCAGTGAACGAGGGGGCCTGTCCTACGAGCAGTACTTC.

This clone was seen more than once but under ten times. The chain combines TRBV5-5 with TRBJ2-7, with D maybe TRBD2 (5 bases). The CDR3 is 16 residues long. Germline lookup yields CDR1 SGHKS and CDR2 YYEKEE (reference sequence). V was clipped by 0 bases and J by 0 bases, with 13 bases between them. The CDR3 nucleotides read TGTGCCAGCAGCTTGGTGAGTAGCGCGAGCTCCTACGAGCAGTACTTC. Amino acids: CASSLVSSASSYEQYF.

This clone was found once. The gene calls are TRBV28 and TRBJ1-2; 7 bases are shared with TRBD1. CDR1 is MDHEN and CDR2 is SYDVKM in the germline V gene. V shed 1 base, J shed 8 bases, and the junction held 1 base outside the gene matches. CDR3 length: 12 amino acids. DNA of the CDR3: TGTGCCAGCAGTTTATACAGGGGCGGCTACACCTTC. Translation gives CASSLYRGGYTF.

This chain uses TRBV5-1 with TRBJ2-7; a weak D match, TRBD2 (6 bases). The CDR3 covers 14 residues. V was cut by 5 bases and J by 4 bases, with 16 bases left in between. Germline lookup yields CDR1 SGHRS and CDR2 YFSETQ. The CDR3 bases are TGCGCCAGCAGTACGAGAGAGGGACTGTACGAGCAGTACTTC. Encoded protein: CASSTREGLYEQYF.

The chain joins TRBV6-5 to TRBJ1-1; no clear D gene. In germline, CDR1 is MNHEY, CDR2 SVGAGI. The CDR3 sequence is 16 residues long. V lost 0 bases to trimming and J lost 3 bases, with 14 bases between them. CDR3 bases: TGTGCCAGCAGTTACTCGTTTGCCACCGGGTACACTGAAGCTTTCTTT. Its protein is CASSYSFATGYTEAFF.

The chain has TRBV15 and TRBJ1-1; 9 nucleotides align to TRBD1. The germline V gene encodes CDR1 LNHNV and CDR2 YYDKDF (reference sequence). The CDR3 runs 13 residues. V shed 5 bases and J 5 bases; nucleotides not matched to a gene: 3. As DNA, the CDR3 is TGTGCCACCAGCGAGGACAGGGGAACTGAAGCTTTCTTT. This sequence encodes CATSEDRGTEAFF. The variable domain in full, with the rest retrieved from reference TRBV15 and TRBJ1-1, is DAMVIQNPRYQVTQFGKPVTLSCSQTLNHNVMYWYQQKSSQAPKLLFHYYDKDFNNEADTPDNFQSRRPNTSFCFLDIRSPGLGDTAMYLCATSEDRGTEAFFGQGTRLTVV.

This clone has only one observation. CDR3 DNA sequence: TGTGCCAGCAGCTTAGATCGTTGGGCTAGCGGGTACAATGAGCAGTTCTTC. It specifies CASSLDRWASGYNEQFF. The chain links TRBV11-2 to TRBJ2-1, with 8 bases aligning to TRBD2. The CDR3 consists of 17 residues. V was pared by 0 bases and J by 4 bases, with 8 bases of the junction left unmatched. Germline loops: CDR1 SGHAT, CDR2 FQNNGV.

The V and J genes are TRBV7-3 and TRBJ1-1; TRBD1 agrees at 7 bases. From germline, CDR1 is SGHTA and CDR2 FQGTGA. V shed 5 bases, J shed 4 bases, and the junction held 4 bases outside the gene matches. The CDR3 consists of 13 residues. This CDR3 is CASSLTGFTEAFF. The CDR3 bases are TGTGCCAGCAGCCTGACAGGGTTCACTGAAGCTTTCTTT.

This clone has more than one count but fewer than ten. V and J are TRBV10-1 and TRBJ1-1; D remains ambiguous. The V end lost 2 bases, the J end lost 4 bases, and 14 bases lay between the germline ends. The CDR3 contains 15 residues. Germline CDR1 WNHNN, CDR2 SYGVQD (reference sequence). In nucleotides, the CDR3 is TGCGCCAGCAGTGAGAGTGGTGGAGCGAGCACTGAAGCTTTCTTT. Protein product: CASSESGGASTEAFF.

In its sample, this clone was seen once. The V and J genes are TRBV5-8 and TRBJ1-2, with D possibly being TRBD1 (6 bases). Germline V gene lookup returns CDR1 SGHTS and CDR2 YDEGEE. The CDR3 has 15 residues. Trimming took off 0 bases at V and 4 bases at J, with 13 bases between the two ends. The chain's CDR3 is CASSLATGSSYGYTF. The CDR3 nucleotides are TGTGCCAGCAGCTTGGCGACAGGAAGTAGCTATGGCTACACCTTC.

J is TRBJ2-4 and V is TRBV11-2, with D possibly being TRBD1 (5 bases). Germline V lookup: CDR1 SGHAT, CDR2 FQNNGV. V gave up 5 bases and J gave up 2 bases, with 13 bases separating them. The CDR3 contains 15 residues. For the CDR3, the DNA is TGTGCCAGCAGCGCGGTGTCAGGGTCCAAAAACATTCAGTACTTC. It specifies CASSAVSGSKNIQYF.

This chain connects TRBV30 to TRBJ1-5; unclear D gene. The CDR3 loop spans 15 amino acids. V lost 0 bases and J lost 0, with 9 bases in between. Germline CDR1 and CDR2: GTSNPN and SVGIG (reference sequence). The CDR3 bases are TGTGCCTGGAGTGTGGGGAGATATAGCAATCAGCCCCAGCATTTT. It encodes CAWSVGRYSNQPQHF.

The V call is TRBV27, the J call TRBJ1-6; D remains unclear. V was pared by 4 bases and J by 3 bases, with 16 bases between. From germline, CDR1 is MNHEY and CDR2 SMNVEV (reference sequence). CDR3 length equals 17 residues. The CDR3 protein is CASSYTVSSFYNSPLHF. For the CDR3, the DNA is TGTGCCAGCAGTTATACAGTCTCCAGCTTCTATAATTCACCCCTCCACTTT.

J is TRBJ1-2 and V is TRBV5-1; 8 bases fit TRBD1. V shed 4 bases, J shed 8 bases, and the junction held 13 bases outside the gene matches. CDR3 size: 15 residues. The germline V gene has CDR1 SGHRS and CDR2 YFSETQ. As DNA, the CDR3 is TGCGCCAGCAGCCGCGCGGGACAGGAGGAAGGGGGCTACACCTTC. This encodes CASSRAGQEEGGYTF.

The rearrangement uses TRBV10-3 and TRBJ1-1; D possibly corresponds to TRBD1 (5 bases). V lost 11 bases and J 6 bases, leaving 16 bases between the germline ends. This CDR3 comprises 12 residues. The germline V gene has CDR1 ENHRY and CDR2 SYGVKD. The CDR3 DNA follows: TGTGCCGCCCAGGGTTTAGGGGCTGAAGCTTTCTTT. Amino acids: CAAQGLGAEAFF.

The chain joins TRBV5-5 to TRBJ1-3; 8 bases match TRBD1. The germline gives CDR1 SGHKS, CDR2 YYEKEE (reference sequence). CDR3 length equals 15 residues. The junction had 6 bases not matched to a gene; V was cut back by 0 bases and J by 7 bases. The CDR3 nucleotides are TGTGCCAGCAGCTTGGCCACAGGGGGGGCGAACACCATATATTTT. It specifies CASSLATGGANTIYF.

The gene calls are TRBV6-5 and TRBJ1-2, with D hard to call. V gave up 6 bases and J gave up 0 bases, with 8 bases separating them. The CDR3 has 13 residues. Germline V gene lookup returns CDR1 MNHEY and CDR2 SVGAGI. CDR3 DNA: TGTGCCAGCAGCCACGGGGCTAACTATGGCTACACCTTC. As protein: CASSHGANYGYTF.